Described below is a single T cell receptor (beta chain) sequence and its context. The antigen is unknown. The data were taken from a study of blood T cells in healthy people across ages. Study-wide results and caveats: Observed TCR beta diversity per million T cells went down as age went up. This fall followed a roughly linear course with age.

At least 6.5 million PBMCs were isolated per sample. It was with a sample-barcoded 5' primer and a J-beta primer mix that a second PCR of roughly 7 to 12 cycles was run. Tags on each cDNA molecule came from a template-switch adaptor with 12 random nucleotides. Sequencing of every sample gave 3 million or more CDR3-containing paired-end reads. A single record per CDR3 protein comes from TCRdb applying MiXCR to the 5' RACE reads. Among about 1,600,000 distinct CDR3 sequences listed, about 40% were seen once. This sequence was found in a woman aged 18-29 years in good health. The source material was blood.

The CDR3 loop is CASTRGLAGESEQFF. CDR3 nucleotides: TGCGCCAGCACTCGAGGACTAGCGGGAGAAAGTGAGCAGTTCTTC. The chain joins TRBV5-1 to TRBJ2-1; TRBD2 aligns across 13 bases. The J segment lost 9 bases and the V segment lost 6 bases, leaving 9 bases of the junction unmatched. Germline V gives CDR1 SGHRS, CDR2 YFSETQ. The CDR3 runs to 15 residues.